This entry lists 4 T cell receptor beta chains sequenced from one sample in a study of regulatory T cells in long-lasting Graves disease. Documented time point: persistent/refractory GD, antithyroid drugs over 5 years with positive TRAb. Generation of the TCR library employed RNA extracted from PBMCs. Arm-PCR of CDR3 regions and iRepertoire HTBI primers were the basis on which TCR beta libraries were built. From the multiplex PCR reads, TCRdb called clonotypes with MiXCR, one entry per CDR3 protein. The sample contains over 650,000 distinct CDR3 sequences, 25% to 30% of which appear only once. This sample comprised peripheral blood mononuclear cells (PBMCs), obtained when the disease was refractory, from a patient treated with antithyroid drugs. These receptors came from a female donor with Graves disease.

This clonotype was counted only a few times. The chain joins TRBV28 to TRBJ2-6; no clear D gene. Germline V gene lookup returns CDR1 MDHEN and CDR2 SYDVKM. The CDR3 is 15 amino acids. V was trimmed by 5 bases and J by 1 base, leaving 9 bases between them. The CDR3 DNA is TGTGCCAGCAGTCCCATCATGTCTGGGGCCAACGTCCTGACTTTC. This codes for CASSPIMSGANVLTF.

V is TRBV11-2 and J is TRBJ1-2, with no clear D. Germline loops: CDR1 SGHAT, CDR2 FQNNGV. V shed 1 base and J shed 2 bases, with 8 bases lying between them. The CDR3 covers 14 residues. The CDR3 sequence is CASSLASENYGYTF. The CDR3 DNA sequence: TGTGCCAGCAGCTTAGCGTCGGAAAACTATGGCTACACCTTC.

This clonotype showed up just a few times. This chain joins TRBV10-1 and TRBJ2-7; 9 bases line up with TRBD1. V shed 2 bases, J shed 12 bases, and the junction held 8 bases outside the gene matches. CDR3 length: 13 amino acids. CDR1 is WNHNN and CDR2 is SYGVQD in the germline V gene (reference sequence). Here the CDR3 DNA reads TGCGCCAGCAGTGAGAGTGGACAGGGGCATAGGTACTTC. This codes for CASSESGQGHRYF.

This clonotype has just a few counts. Here the CDR3 DNA reads TGTGCCACCGCCCCCGGACAACCGAACACCGGGGAGCTGTTTTTT. Protein: CATAPGQPNTGELFF. The rearrangement links TRBV19 to TRBJ2-2, with D possibly being TRBD1 (5 bases). The germline V gene encodes CDR1 LNHDA and CDR2 SQIVND (reference sequence). CDR3 length: 15 residues. V lost 10 bases, J lost 0 bases, and 15 bases lay in between.